The rows below give T cell receptor beta chains drawn from one sample of a study of blood T cells in healthy people across ages. TCRdb reprocessed the 5' RACE reads with MiXCR, giving one entry per CDR3 protein. The table records over 600,000 distinct CDR3 sequences, around half of them present only once. The sequenced sample consisted of blood. The receptors stem from a man older than 75 in good health. Both conserved end residues are part of each CDR3. Fields, in order: clone size, D gene, J gene, CDR3 length, V gene, CDR3 protein, CDR3 DNA. The D gene is left open where the match is weak. Clone sizes are given selectively: once, few, many, or a class where the clone is expanded.

clone size: few; D gene: TRBD2; J gene: TRBJ2-2; CDR3 length: 17; V gene: TRBV7-8; CDR3 protein: CASRGLAGGLGTGELFF; CDR3 DNA: TGTGCCAGCAGGGGACTAGCGGGAGGACTAGGCACCGGGGAGCTGTTTTTT
clone size: few; D gene: TRBD2; J gene: TRBJ2-3; CDR3 length: 15; V gene: TRBV11-3; CDR3 protein: CASSLTSGKSDTQYF; CDR3 DNA: TGTGCCAGCAGCTTGACTAGCGGGAAATCAGATACGCAGTATTTT
clone size: -; D gene: -; J gene: TRBJ2-3; CDR3 length: 14; V gene: TRBV7-2; CDR3 protein: CASSRGSGSDTQYF; CDR3 DNA: TGTGCCAGCAGCCGCGGTTCAGGTTCAGATACGCAGTATTTT
clone size: -; D gene: TRBD2; J gene: TRBJ2-2; CDR3 length: 12; V gene: TRBV20-1; CDR3 protein: CSARGGAGELFF; CDR3 DNA: TGCAGTGCTAGGGGGGGGGCCGGGGAGCTGTTTTTT
clone size: -; D gene: -; J gene: TRBJ2-4; CDR3 length: 16; V gene: TRBV5-1; CDR3 protein: CASSLLPASGVNIQYF; CDR3 DNA: TGCGCCAGCAGCTTGCTGCCGGCATCGGGTGTAAACATTCAGTACTTC
clone size: many; D gene: TRBD2; J gene: TRBJ2-5; CDR3 length: 15; V gene: TRBV29-1; CDR3 protein: CSVEDPGLARETQYF; CDR3 DNA: TGCAGCGTTGAAGACCCGGGACTAGCTAGAGAGACCCAGTACTTC
clone size: -; D gene: TRBD2; J gene: TRBJ2-7; CDR3 length: 15; V gene: TRBV5-1; CDR3 protein: CASSWSGTSGIEQYF; CDR3 DNA: TGCGCCAGCAGCTGGTCCGGGACTAGCGGGATCGAGCAGTACTTC
clone size: few; D gene: TRBD2; J gene: TRBJ2-1; CDR3 length: 15; V gene: TRBV29-1; CDR3 protein: CSVLGLAGGNNEQFF; CDR3 DNA: TGCAGCGTTCTAGGACTAGCGGGAGGCAACAATGAGCAGTTCTTC
clone size: -; D gene: -; J gene: TRBJ2-5; CDR3 length: 16; V gene: TRBV7-2; CDR3 protein: CASSAHGPATYNEQYF; CDR3 DNA: TGTGCCAGCAGCGCCCACGGGCCGGCTACCTACAATGAGCAGTACTTC
clone size: few; D gene: TRBD1; J gene: TRBJ2-5; CDR3 length: 12; V gene: TRBV29-1; CDR3 protein: CSVDTGVQTQYF; CDR3 DNA: TGCAGCGTAGACACAGGGGTACAGACCCAGTACTTC
clone size: few; D gene: -; J gene: TRBJ2-1; CDR3 length: 13; V gene: TRBV6-6; CDR3 protein: CASSLEMGHEQFF; CDR3 DNA: TGTGCCAGCAGTTTAGAGATGGGGCACGAGCAGTTCTTC
clone size: -; D gene: TRBD2; J gene: TRBJ2-3; CDR3 length: 17; V gene: TRBV4-3; CDR3 protein: CASSQDASGDHTDTQYF; CDR3 DNA: TGCGCCAGCAGCCAAGACGCTAGCGGGGACCACACAGATACGCAGTATTTT
clone size: -; D gene: -; J gene: TRBJ1-2; CDR3 length: 15; V gene: TRBV3-1; CDR3 protein: CASSQRRRDGYGYTF; CDR3 DNA: TGTGCCAGCAGCCAACGGCGCCGGGATGGCTATGGCTACACCTTC
clone size: few; D gene: TRBD2; J gene: TRBJ2-1; CDR3 length: 13; V gene: TRBV24-1; CDR3 protein: CATSDSLADEQFF; CDR3 DNA: TGTGCCACCAGTGATTCACTAGCGGATGAGCAGTTCTTC
clone size: few; D gene: -; J gene: TRBJ2-4; CDR3 length: 14; V gene: TRBV28; CDR3 protein: CAVDGGLFGGIQYF; CDR3 DNA: TGTGCGGTTGACGGGGGACTCTTTGGGGGCATTCAGTACTTC
clone size: -; D gene: -; J gene: TRBJ1-6; CDR3 length: 12; V gene: TRBV6-5; CDR3 protein: CASARGPAPLHF; CDR3 DNA: TGTGCCAGCGCACGGGGTCCCGCACCCCTCCACTTT